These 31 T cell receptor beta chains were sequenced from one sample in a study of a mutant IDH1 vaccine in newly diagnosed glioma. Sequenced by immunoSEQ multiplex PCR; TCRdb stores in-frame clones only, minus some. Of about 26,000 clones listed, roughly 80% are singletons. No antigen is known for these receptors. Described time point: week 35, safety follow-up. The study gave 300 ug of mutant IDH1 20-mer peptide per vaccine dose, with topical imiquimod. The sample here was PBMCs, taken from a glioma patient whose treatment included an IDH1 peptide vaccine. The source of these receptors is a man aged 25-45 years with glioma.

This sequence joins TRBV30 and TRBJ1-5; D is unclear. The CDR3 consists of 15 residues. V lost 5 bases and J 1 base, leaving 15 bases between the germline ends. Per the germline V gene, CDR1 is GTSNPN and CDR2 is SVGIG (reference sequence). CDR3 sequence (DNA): TGTGCCTGGTCCCATCGGGCGGGGAGCAATCAGCCCCAGCATTTT. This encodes CAWSHRAGSNQPQHF.

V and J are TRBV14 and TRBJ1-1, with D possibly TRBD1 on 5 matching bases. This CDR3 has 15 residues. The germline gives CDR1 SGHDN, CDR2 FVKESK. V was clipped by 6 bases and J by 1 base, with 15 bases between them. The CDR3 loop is CASSRFRDSNTEAFF. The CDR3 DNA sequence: TGTGCCAGCAGTCGATTCCGGGACTCGAACACTGAAGCTTTCTTT.

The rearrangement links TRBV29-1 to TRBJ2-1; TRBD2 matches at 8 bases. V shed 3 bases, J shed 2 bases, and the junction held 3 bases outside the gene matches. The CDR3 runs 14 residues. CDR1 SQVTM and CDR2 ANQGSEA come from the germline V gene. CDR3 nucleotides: TGCAGCGTTGAGCGCGGGAGGACCTACAATGAGCAGTTCTTC. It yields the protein CSVERGRTYNEQFF.

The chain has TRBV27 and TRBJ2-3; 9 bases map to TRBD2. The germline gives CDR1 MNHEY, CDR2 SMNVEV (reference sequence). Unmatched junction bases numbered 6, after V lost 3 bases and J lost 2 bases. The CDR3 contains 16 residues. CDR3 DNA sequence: TGTGCCAGCAGTTTTCGCGGGAGGGGGAACACAGATACGCAGTATTTT. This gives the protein CASSFRGRGNTDTQYF.

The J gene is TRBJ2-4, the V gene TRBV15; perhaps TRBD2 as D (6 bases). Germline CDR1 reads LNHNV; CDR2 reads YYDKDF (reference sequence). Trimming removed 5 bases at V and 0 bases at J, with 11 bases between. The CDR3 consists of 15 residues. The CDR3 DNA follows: TGTGCCACCAGCGAGGCGGGGATAGCCAAAAACATTCAGTACTTC. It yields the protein CATSEAGIAKNIQYF. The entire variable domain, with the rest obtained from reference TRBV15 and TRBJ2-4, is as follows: DAMVIQNPRYQVTQFGKPVTLSCSQTLNHNVMYWYQQKSSQAPKLLFHYYDKDFNNEADTPDNFQSRRPNTSFCFLDIRSPGLGDTAMYLCATSEAGIAKNIQYFGAGTRLSVL.

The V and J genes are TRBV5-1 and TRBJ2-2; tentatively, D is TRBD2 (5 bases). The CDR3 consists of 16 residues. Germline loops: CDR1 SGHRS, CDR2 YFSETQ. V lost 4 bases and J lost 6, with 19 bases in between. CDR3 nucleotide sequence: TGCGCCAGCAGCCTCATTGCGGTCGGGGTTTCCGGGGAGCTGTTTTTT. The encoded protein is CASSLIAVGVSGELFF.

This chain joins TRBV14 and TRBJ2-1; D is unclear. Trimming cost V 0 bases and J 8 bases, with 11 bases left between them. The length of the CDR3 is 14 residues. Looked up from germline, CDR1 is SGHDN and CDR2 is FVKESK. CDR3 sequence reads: CASSQEVVFDEQFF. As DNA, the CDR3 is TGTGCCAGCAGCCAAGAAGTCGTATTCGATGAGCAGTTCTTC. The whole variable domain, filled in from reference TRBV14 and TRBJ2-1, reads EAGVTQFPSHSVIEKGQTVTLRCDPISGHDNLYWYRRVMGKEIKFLLHFVKESKQDESGMPNNRFLAERTGGTYSTLKVQPAELEDSGVYFCASSQEVVFDEQFFGPGTRLTVL.

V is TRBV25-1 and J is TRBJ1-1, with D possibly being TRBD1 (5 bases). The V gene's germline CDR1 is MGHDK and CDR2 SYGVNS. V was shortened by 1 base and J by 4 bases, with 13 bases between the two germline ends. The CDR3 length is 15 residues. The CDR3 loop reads CASSEFRDFATEAFF. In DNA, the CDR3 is TGTGCCAGCAGTGAATTCAGGGATTTCGCCACTGAAGCTTTCTTT.

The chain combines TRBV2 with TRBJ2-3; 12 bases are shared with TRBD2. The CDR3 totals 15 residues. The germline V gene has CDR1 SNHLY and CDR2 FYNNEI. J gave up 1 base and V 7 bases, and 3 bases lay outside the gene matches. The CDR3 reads CASKGTSGRTDTQYF. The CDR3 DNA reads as TGTGCCAGCAAGGGGACTAGCGGGCGCACAGATACGCAGTATTTT. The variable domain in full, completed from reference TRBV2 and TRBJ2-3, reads EPEVTQTPSHQVTQMGQEVILRCVPISNHLYFYWYRQILGQKVEFLVSFYNNEISEKSEIFDDQFSVERPDGSNFTLKIRSTKLEDSAMYFCASKGTSGRTDTQYFGPGTRLTVL.

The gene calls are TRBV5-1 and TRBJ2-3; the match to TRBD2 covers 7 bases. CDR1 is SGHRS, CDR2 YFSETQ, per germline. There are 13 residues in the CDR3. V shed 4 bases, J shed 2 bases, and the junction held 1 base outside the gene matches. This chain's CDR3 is CASSLAVTDTQYF. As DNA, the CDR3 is TGCGCCAGCAGCCTAGCGGTCACAGATACGCAGTATTTT.

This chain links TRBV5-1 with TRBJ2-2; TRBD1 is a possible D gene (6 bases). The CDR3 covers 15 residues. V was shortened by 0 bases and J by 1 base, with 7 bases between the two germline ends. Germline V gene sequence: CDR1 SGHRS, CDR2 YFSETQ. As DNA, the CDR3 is TGCGCCAGCAGCTTGGGACAGGTGAACACCGGGGAGCTGTTTTTT. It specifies CASSLGQVNTGELFF.

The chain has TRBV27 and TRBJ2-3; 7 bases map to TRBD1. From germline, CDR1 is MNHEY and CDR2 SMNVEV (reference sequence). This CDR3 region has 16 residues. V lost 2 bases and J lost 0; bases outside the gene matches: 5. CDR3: CASSLAGTESTDTQYF. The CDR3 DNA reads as TGTGCCAGCAGTTTAGCCGGGACAGAGAGCACAGATACGCAGTATTTT.

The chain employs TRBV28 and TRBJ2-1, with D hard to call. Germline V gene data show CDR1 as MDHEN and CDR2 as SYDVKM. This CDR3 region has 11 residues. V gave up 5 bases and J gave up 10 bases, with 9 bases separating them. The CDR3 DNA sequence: TGTGCCAGCAGTCCTGGGTTCGAGCAGTTCTTC. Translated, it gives CASSPGFEQFF.

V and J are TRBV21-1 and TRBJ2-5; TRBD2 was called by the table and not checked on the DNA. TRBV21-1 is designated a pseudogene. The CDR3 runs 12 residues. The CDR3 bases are TGTGCCAGCAGCAAAGTGAGGGAGACCCAGTACTTC. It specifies CASSKVRETQYF.

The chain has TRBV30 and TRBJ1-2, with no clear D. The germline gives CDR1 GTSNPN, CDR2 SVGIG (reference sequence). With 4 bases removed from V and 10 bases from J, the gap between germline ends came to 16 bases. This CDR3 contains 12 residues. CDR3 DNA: TGTGCCTGGAATACGGGCTTGAGGGACTACACCTTC. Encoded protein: CAWNTGLRDYTF. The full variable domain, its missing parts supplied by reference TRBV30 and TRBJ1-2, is SQTIHQWPATLVQPVGSPLSLECTVEGTSNPNLYWYRQAAGRGLQLLFYSVGIGQISSEVPQNLSASRPQDRQFILSSKKLLLSDSGFYLCAWNTGLRDYTFGSGTRLTVV.

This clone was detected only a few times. CDR3 sequence reads: CASSLKQAGTEAFF. Written as DNA, the CDR3 is TGTGCCAGCAGTTTAAAACAGGCGGGCACTGAAGCTTTCTTT. This chain connects TRBV27 to TRBJ1-1; perhaps TRBD1 as D (5 bases). The germline V and J ends were trimmed by 2 bases and 4 bases, with 11 bases remaining between them. This CDR3 has 14 amino acids. The germline gives CDR1 MNHEY, CDR2 SMNVEV (reference sequence).

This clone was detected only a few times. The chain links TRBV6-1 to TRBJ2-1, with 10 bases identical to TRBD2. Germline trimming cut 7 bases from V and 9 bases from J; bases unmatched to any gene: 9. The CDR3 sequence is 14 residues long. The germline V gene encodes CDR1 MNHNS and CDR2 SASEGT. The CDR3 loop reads CASIRTSGIIEQFF. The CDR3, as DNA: TGTGCCAGCATACGGACTAGCGGTATTATTGAGCAGTTCTTC.

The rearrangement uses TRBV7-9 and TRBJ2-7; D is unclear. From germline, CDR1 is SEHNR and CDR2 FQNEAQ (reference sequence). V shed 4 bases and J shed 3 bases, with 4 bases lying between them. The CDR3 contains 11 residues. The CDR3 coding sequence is TGTGCCAGCAGCTCCTTCTACGAGCAGTACTTC. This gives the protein CASSSFYEQYF.

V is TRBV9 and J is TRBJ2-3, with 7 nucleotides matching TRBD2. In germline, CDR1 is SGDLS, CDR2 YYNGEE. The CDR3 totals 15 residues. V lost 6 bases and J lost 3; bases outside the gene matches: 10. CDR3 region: CASNGKSGKTDTQYF. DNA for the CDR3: TGTGCCAGCAACGGTAAAAGCGGGAAGACAGATACGCAGTATTTT.

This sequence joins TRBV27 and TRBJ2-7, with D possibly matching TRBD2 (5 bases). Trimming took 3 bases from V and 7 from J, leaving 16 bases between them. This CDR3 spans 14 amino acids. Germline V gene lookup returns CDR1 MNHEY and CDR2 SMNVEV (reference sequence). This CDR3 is CASSLEARSGEQYF. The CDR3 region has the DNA TGTGCCAGCAGTTTGGAGGCCAGGTCGGGGGAGCAGTACTTC.

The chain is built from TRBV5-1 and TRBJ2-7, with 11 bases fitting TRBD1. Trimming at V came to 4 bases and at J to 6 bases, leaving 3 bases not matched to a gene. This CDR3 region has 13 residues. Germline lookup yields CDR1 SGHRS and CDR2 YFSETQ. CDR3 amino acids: CASSTGTGGEQYF. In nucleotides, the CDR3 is TGCGCCAGCAGCACAGGGACAGGGGGCGAGCAGTACTTC.

CDR3 nucleotide sequence: TGTGCCATTGCACCGGGACAGGGGGCCTACGAGCAGTACTTC. It translates to CAIAPGQGAYEQYF. This chain links TRBV10-3 with TRBJ2-5; the match to TRBD1 covers 11 bases. Judging by the DNA end, TRBJ2-7 fits better; the J call may be wrong. The CDR3 covers 14 residues. Germline CDR1 is ENHRY and CDR2 is SYGVKD.

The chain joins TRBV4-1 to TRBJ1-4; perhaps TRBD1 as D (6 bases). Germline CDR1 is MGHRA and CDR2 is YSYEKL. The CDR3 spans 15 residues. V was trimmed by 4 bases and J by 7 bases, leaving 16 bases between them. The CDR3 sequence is CASSPPQGLREKLFF. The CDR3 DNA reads TGCGCCAGCAGCCCCCCACAGGGCCTGCGTGAAAAACTGTTTTTT.

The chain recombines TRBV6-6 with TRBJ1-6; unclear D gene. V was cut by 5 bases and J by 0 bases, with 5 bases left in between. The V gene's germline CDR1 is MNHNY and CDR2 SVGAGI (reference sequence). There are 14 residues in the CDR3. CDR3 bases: TGTGCCAGCAGTCGGAGCTCCTATAATTCACCCCTCCACTTT. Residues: CASSRSSYNSPLHF.

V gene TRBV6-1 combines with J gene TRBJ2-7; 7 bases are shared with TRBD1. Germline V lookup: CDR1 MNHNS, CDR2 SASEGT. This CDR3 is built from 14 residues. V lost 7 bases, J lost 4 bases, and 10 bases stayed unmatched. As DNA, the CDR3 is TGTGCCAGCAATCCGGGACAGATTCTTTACGAGCAGTACTTC. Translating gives CASNPGQILYEQYF.

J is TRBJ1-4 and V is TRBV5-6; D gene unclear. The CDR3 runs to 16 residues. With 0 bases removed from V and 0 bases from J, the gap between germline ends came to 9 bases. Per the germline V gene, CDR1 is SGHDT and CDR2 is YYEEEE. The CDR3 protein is CASSLGKRATNEKLFF. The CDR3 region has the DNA TGTGCCAGCAGCTTGGGGAAGCGTGCAACTAATGAAAAACTGTTTTTT.

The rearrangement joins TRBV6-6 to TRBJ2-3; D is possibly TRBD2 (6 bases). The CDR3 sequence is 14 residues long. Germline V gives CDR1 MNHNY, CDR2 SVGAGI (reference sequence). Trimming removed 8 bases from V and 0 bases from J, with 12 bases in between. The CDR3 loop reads CASREITSTDTQYF. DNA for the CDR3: TGTGCCAGCCGGGAGATTACTAGCACAGATACGCAGTATTTT.

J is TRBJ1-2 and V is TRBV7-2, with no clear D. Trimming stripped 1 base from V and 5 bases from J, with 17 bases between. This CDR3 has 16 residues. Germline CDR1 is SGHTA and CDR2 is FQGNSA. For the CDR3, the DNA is TGTGCCAGCAGCTTAGTCGGGAGTCCCAACCCTTATGGCTACACCTTC. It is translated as CASSLVGSPNPYGYTF.

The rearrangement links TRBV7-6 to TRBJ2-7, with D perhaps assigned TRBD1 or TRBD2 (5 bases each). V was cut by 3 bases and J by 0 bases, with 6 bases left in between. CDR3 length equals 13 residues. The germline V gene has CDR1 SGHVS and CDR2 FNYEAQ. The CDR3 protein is CASSLGVSYEQYF. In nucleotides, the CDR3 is TGTGCCAGCAGCTTGGGGGTCTCCTACGAGCAGTACTTC.

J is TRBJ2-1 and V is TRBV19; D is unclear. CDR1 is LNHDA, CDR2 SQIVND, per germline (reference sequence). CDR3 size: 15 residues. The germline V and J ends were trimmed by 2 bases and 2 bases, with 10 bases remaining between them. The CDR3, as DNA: TGTGCCAGTAGTATAACCCGGTCTACCTACAATGAGCAGTTCTTC. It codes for CASSITRSTYNEQFF.

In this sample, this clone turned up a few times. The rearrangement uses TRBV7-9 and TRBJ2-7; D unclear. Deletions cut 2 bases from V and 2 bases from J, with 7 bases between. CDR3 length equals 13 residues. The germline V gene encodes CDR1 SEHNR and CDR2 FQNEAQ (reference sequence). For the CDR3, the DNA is TGTGCCAGCAGCTTAACTCCTCCCTACGAGCAGTACTTC. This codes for CASSLTPPYEQYF.